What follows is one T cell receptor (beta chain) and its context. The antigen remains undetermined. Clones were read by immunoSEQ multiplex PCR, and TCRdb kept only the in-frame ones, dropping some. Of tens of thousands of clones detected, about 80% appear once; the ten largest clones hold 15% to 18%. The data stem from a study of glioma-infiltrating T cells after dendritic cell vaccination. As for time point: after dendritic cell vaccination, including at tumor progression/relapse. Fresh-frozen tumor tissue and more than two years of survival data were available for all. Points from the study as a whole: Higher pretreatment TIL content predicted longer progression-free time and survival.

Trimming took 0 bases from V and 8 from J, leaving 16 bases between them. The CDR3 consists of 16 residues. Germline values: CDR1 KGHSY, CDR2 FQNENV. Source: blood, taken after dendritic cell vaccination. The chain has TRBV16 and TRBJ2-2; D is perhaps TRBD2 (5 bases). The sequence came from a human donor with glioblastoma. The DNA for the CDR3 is TGTGCCAGCAGCCAATCAGATGCAGCGGTATCTGGGGAGCTGTTTTTT. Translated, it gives CASSQSDAAVSGELFF.